This TCR beta chain was captured by sequencing in a study of regulatory T cells in long-lasting Graves disease. Study-level background: Freshly diagnosed Graves' patients had used antithyroid drugs for under 3 months.

The TCR beta library used iRepertoire HTBI primers with Arm-PCR amplification of CDR3. TCRdb reprocessed the multiplex PCR reads with MiXCR, giving one entry per CDR3 protein. Among over 350,000 distinct CDR3 sequences, 12% to 15% were seen once, and the ten largest hold around a sixth. CDR1 is MNHEY, CDR2 SMNVEV, per germline (reference sequence). This CDR3 is built from 15 residues. V was pared by 2 bases and J by 2 bases, with 5 bases of the junction left unmatched. Time point specified: newly diagnosed GD, antithyroid drugs for less than 3 months. From RNA extracted from PBMCs, the TCR library was made. This clonotype was detected ten times or more. Its antigen is unidentified. General study results and limits: Study of thyroid tissue was not done, with only peripheral blood studied. The persistent group shared 3,000 or so public clonotypes, more than the approximately 1,000 shared by new patients.

The same data also went into a second study, on T cells in Graves' hyperthyroidism and ophthalmopathy. Per that paper: Blood held most thyroid clonotypes expanded above 0.001 frequency.

This sequence was found in a woman between 50 and 59 years old with Graves disease. The specimen was peripheral blood mononuclear cells (PBMCs), collected at new diagnosis, from a patient treated with antithyroid drugs. The chain joins TRBV27 to TRBJ2-5; 7 bases line up with TRBD1. The CDR3 DNA follows: TGTGCCAGCAGTTTAGCGATGACAGGGCAAGAGACCCAGTACTTC. It encodes CASSLAMTGQETQYF.